The 24 T cell receptor beta chains given below trace back to one sample, sequenced in a study of CD8 T cells in Susac syndrome. RNA totalling about 0.45 to 1 ug underwent reverse transcription with random hexamers. Each CDR3 protein is one row after TCRdb ran MiXCR on the immunoSEQ multiplex PCR reads. This table holds some 180,000 distinct CDR3 sequences, approximately 94% found once. Material: CD4+ T cells from PBMCs. These receptors all stem from a human donor in good health.

The chain carries TRBV24-1 and TRBJ2-5, with D maybe TRBD2 (5 bases). Germline assignment: CDR1 KGHDR and CDR2 SFDVKD. Trimming shortened V by 2 bases and J by 4 bases, and 7 bases separated the two germline ends. There are 13 residues in the CDR3. The CDR3 sequence: CATSDSGRETQYF. The DNA of the CDR3 is TGTGCCACCAGTGATTCTGGGAGAGAGACCCAGTACTTC.

This clonotype was counted between two and nine times. The chain couples TRBV6-6 to TRBJ2-1; TRBD2 matches at 8 bases. The CDR3 sequence is 11 residues long. Per the germline V gene, CDR1 is MNHNY and CDR2 is SVGAGI (reference sequence). After removal of 5 bases from V and 10 bases from J, the junction contained 1 base not matched to a gene. The chain's CDR3 is CASSTSGEQFF. Here the CDR3 DNA reads TGTGCCAGCAGTACTAGCGGAGAGCAGTTCTTC.

V and J are TRBV29-1 and TRBJ2-1; the D is unclear. Trimming shortened V by 7 bases and J by 2 bases, and 15 bases separated the two germline ends. The CDR3 spans 14 residues. CDR1 and CDR2 (germline): SQVTM, ANQGSEA. The CDR3 DNA follows: TGCAGCGCAGAAGGCGGAGCGACCTACAATGAGCAGTTCTTC. Translated, it gives CSAEGGATYNEQFF.

V and J are TRBV5-1 and TRBJ2-5; 7 nucleotides line up with TRBD1. V shed 3 bases, J shed 5 bases, and the junction held 7 bases outside the gene matches. The length of the CDR3 is 14 residues. The V gene's germline CDR1 is SGHRS and CDR2 YFSETQ. This CDR3 is CASSSRQGCETQYF. The CDR3 DNA reads as TGCGCCAGCAGCTCGAGACAGGGCTGCGAGACCCAGTACTTC. Looking up the rest from reference TRBV5-1 and TRBJ2-5 gives the full variable domain: KAGVTQTPRYLIKTRGQQVTLSCSPISGHRSVSWYQQTPGQGLQFLFEYFSETQRNKGNFPGRFSGRQFSNSRSEMNVSTLELGDSALYLCASSSRQGCETQYFGPGTRLLVL.

This chain connects TRBV24-1 to TRBJ2-4, with D possibly matching TRBD1 (5 bases). CDR1 KGHDR and CDR2 SFDVKD come from the germline V gene. V dropped 4 bases and J dropped 2 bases, with 11 bases sitting between them. The CDR3 contains 15 residues. The CDR3: CATSETQGTKNIQYF. The CDR3 DNA reads TGTGCCACCAGTGAAACCCAGGGAACCAAAAACATTCAGTACTTC.

This chain uses TRBV20-1 with TRBJ2-1; 12 positions agree with TRBD2. Germline V gene sequence: CDR1 DFQATT, CDR2 SNEGSKA (reference sequence). The CDR3 runs 14 residues. J lost 7 bases, V lost 5 bases, and 6 bases had no gene match. The CDR3 nucleotides read TGCAGTGCTCAACTAGCGGGAGGTGGGAATGAGCAGTTCTTC. It encodes CSAQLAGGGNEQFF.

This clonotype was detected only a few times. The chain is built from TRBV7-3 and TRBJ2-1; weak D call: TRBD2 (6 bases). V lost 5 bases and J lost 6, with 14 bases in between. The CDR3 runs 14 residues. Germline CDR1 is SGHTA and CDR2 is FQGTGA. This chain's CDR3 is CASSPGDGSNEQFF. For the CDR3, the DNA is TGTGCCAGCAGCCCGGGGGATGGATCCAATGAGCAGTTCTTC.

The gene calls are TRBV29-1 and TRBJ2-2; D is undetermined. The CDR3 has 13 amino acids. V was shortened by 4 bases and J by 3 bases, with 9 bases between the two germline ends. CDR1 SQVTM and CDR2 ANQGSEA come from the germline V gene. The CDR3 DNA reads TGCAGCGTTGGGCAGATTTACACCGGGGAGCTGTTTTTT. This encodes CSVGQIYTGELFF.

The rearrangement joins TRBV28 to TRBJ2-3; D may be TRBD1 or TRBD2 (5 bases each). This CDR3 comprises 20 residues. Germline CDR1 reads MDHEN; CDR2 reads SYDVKM. V lost 3 bases, J lost 1 base, and 26 bases lay in between. The CDR3, as DNA: TGTGCCAGCAGTTTTAATCAGGGATCCGGGACGGGCCGAGGCACAGATACGCAGTATTTT. Protein sequence: CASSFNQGSGTGRGTDTQYF.

J is TRBJ2-2 and V is TRBV29-1; TRBD1 aligns across 10 bases. The CDR3 is 14 amino acids. V was clipped by 4 bases and J by 3 bases; unmatched bases: 2. Germline V gives CDR1 SQVTM, CDR2 ANQGSEA. In DNA form, the CDR3 reads TGCAGCGTTGCAGGGACAGGGGACACCGGGGAGCTGTTTTTT. Protein sequence: CSVAGTGDTGELFF.

V gene TRBV18 combines with J gene TRBJ1-1; possible D gene TRBD1, 6 bases. Germline lookup yields CDR1 KGHSH and CDR2 LQKENI. V shed 2 bases and J shed 1 base, with 11 bases lying between them. There are 15 residues in the CDR3. CDR3 sequence: CASSPAGASNTEAFF. The CDR3 DNA reads TGTGCCAGCTCACCAGCGGGGGCCTCGAACACTGAAGCTTTCTTT.

The rearrangement uses TRBV18 and TRBJ2-5; the D gene is possibly TRBD1 (6 bases). From germline, CDR1 is KGHSH and CDR2 LQKENI. V gave up 2 bases and J gave up 5 bases, with 9 bases separating them. The CDR3 loop spans 13 amino acids. The CDR3 protein is CASSPIRGETQYF. For the CDR3, the DNA is TGTGCCAGCTCACCAATCAGGGGCGAGACCCAGTACTTC. The whole variable domain, remainder taken from reference TRBV18 and TRBJ2-5, is NAGVMQNPRHLVRRRGQEARLRCSPMKGHSHVYWYRQLPEEGLKFMVYLQKENIIDESGMPKERFSAEFPKEGPSILRIQQVVRGDSAAYFCASSPIRGETQYFGPGTRLLVL.

This chain links TRBV14 with TRBJ2-5; 9 positions agree with TRBD2. The junction had 8 bases not matched to a gene; V was cut back by 4 bases and J by 2 bases. CDR3 length: 16 residues. Germline assignment: CDR1 SGHDN and CDR2 FVKESK. CDR3 bases: TGTGCCAGCAGCCTAATTAGCGGGAGAGTTCAAGAGACCCAGTACTTC. Protein product: CASSLISGRVQETQYF. Supplemented by reference TRBV14 and TRBJ2-5, the full variable domain reads EAGVTQFPSHSVIEKGQTVTLRCDPISGHDNLYWYRRVMGKEIKFLLHFVKESKQDESGMPNNRFLAERTGGTYSTLKVQPAELEDSGVYFCASSLISGRVQETQYFGPGTRLLVL.

The chain uses TRBV11-2 and TRBJ2-5; the D gene is possibly TRBD1 (6 bases). CDR1 is SGHAT and CDR2 is FQNNGV in the germline V gene. The V gene lost 0 bases and the J gene lost 3 bases, with 11 bases spanning the gap. This CDR3 comprises 15 residues. DNA for the CDR3: TGTGCCAGCAGCTTAGATCCGAACAGGGAAGAGACCCAGTACTTC. This gives the protein CASSLDPNREETQYF. The full variable domain, rest sourced from reference TRBV11-2 and TRBJ2-5, is EAGVAQSPRYKIIEKRQSVAFWCNPISGHATLYWYQQILGQGPKLLIQFQNNGVVDDSQLPKDRFSAERLKGVDSTLKIQPAKLEDSAVYLCASSLDPNREETQYFGPGTRLLVL.

The CDR3 loop is CASSSLGRSRAFF. In DNA form, the CDR3 reads TGTGCCAGTAGTTCCCTGGGAAGGTCCCGTGCTTTCTTT. The chain couples TRBV19 to TRBJ1-1; D is undetermined. Germline CDR1 is LNHDA and CDR2 is SQIVND (reference sequence). V lost 5 bases to trimming and J lost 11 bases, with 18 bases between them. The CDR3 runs to 13 residues.

The chain joins TRBV3-1 to TRBJ2-1, with D possibly matching TRBD2 (5 bases). CDR3 length: 17 amino acids. Per germline, CDR1 LGHDT and CDR2 YNNKEL (reference sequence). Deletions cut 0 bases from V and 0 bases from J, with 12 bases between. CDR3 DNA sequence: TGTGCCAGCAGCCAAGATCGACCGGGAAGCTCCTACAATGAGCAGTTCTTC. Its translation is CASSQDRPGSSYNEQFF.

This chain joins TRBV28 and TRBJ1-5, with D hard to call. The V end was cut by 6 bases, the J end by 10 bases, with 13 bases between. Germline assignment: CDR1 MDHEN and CDR2 SYDVKM. The CDR3 extends over 12 amino acids. Written as DNA, the CDR3 is TGTGCCAGCAGGAGAAGAATCGGACCCCAGCATTTT. Its protein is CASRRRIGPQHF.

CDR3 amino acids: CASRPDRWQETQYF. The CDR3, as DNA: TGCGCCAGCAGACCCGATCGATGGCAAGAGACCCAGTACTTC. The rearrangement links TRBV4-3 to TRBJ2-5; D is unresolved. The germline V gene encodes CDR1 LGHNA and CDR2 YSLEER. V was pared by 6 bases and J by 2 bases, with 13 bases between. This CDR3 has 14 residues.

Only one count was recorded for this clonotype. This sequence joins TRBV4-2 and TRBJ2-2; D unresolved. CDR1 LGHNA and CDR2 YNFKEQ come from the germline V gene. The germline V and J ends were trimmed by 4 bases and 5 bases, with 11 bases remaining between them. The CDR3 has 14 residues. This chain's CDR3 is CASSLPGNTGELFF. In DNA, the CDR3 is TGTGCCAGCAGCCTTCCTGGAAATACCGGGGAGCTGTTTTTT.

The rearrangement joins TRBV30 to TRBJ1-2, with no clear D. Trimming shortened V by 5 bases and J by 5 bases, and 6 bases separated the two germline ends. Germline V gives CDR1 GTSNPN, CDR2 SVGIG (reference sequence). This CDR3 has 10 residues. The CDR3 DNA follows: TGTGCCTGGCGGTTATATGGCTACACCTTC. Amino acids: CAWRLYGYTF.

A word on this clonotype: At one end the junction does not follow the germline gene, possibly because of a read error. The rearrangement uses TRBV7-9 and TRBJ1-5; D unclear. The CDR3 has 13 residues. Germline V gene data show CDR1 as SEHNR and CDR2 as FQNEAQ (reference sequence). The CDR3, as DNA: TGTGCCAGCAGCATAGCCGGGAATCAGCCCCAGCATTTT. Translating it yields CASSIAGNQPQHF. Combining the CDR3 with reference TRBV7-9 and TRBJ1-5 gives the whole variable domain DTGVSQNPRHKITKRGQNVTFRCDPISEHNRLYWYRQTLGQGPEFLTYFQNEAQLEKSRLLSDRFSAERPKGSFSTLEIQRTEQGDSAMYLCASSIAGNQPQHFGDGTRLSIL.

The genes are TRBV30 and TRBJ2-1; 12 bases agree with TRBD2. The CDR3 is made up of 15 amino acids. After removal of 5 bases from V and 5 bases from J, the junction contained 7 bases not matched to a gene. Germline loops: CDR1 GTSNPN, CDR2 SVGIG (reference sequence). The CDR3 here is CAWALGLAGNNEQFF. In DNA form, the CDR3 reads TGTGCCTGGGCCCTCGGACTAGCGGGAAACAATGAGCAGTTCTTC. Complete variable domain (other parts from reference TRBV30 and TRBJ2-1): SQTIHQWPATLVQPVGSPLSLECTVEGTSNPNLYWYRQAAGRGLQLLFYSVGIGQISSEVPQNLSASRPQDRQFILSSKKLLLSDSGFYLCAWALGLAGNNEQFFGPGTRLTVL.

The CDR3 DNA reads TGTGCCAGCAGGCAGCCGGGACAGGGGTCGAAAGAGCAGTACTTC. Encoded protein: CASRQPGQGSKEQYF. The rearrangement links TRBV28 to TRBJ2-7; 10 nucleotides line up with TRBD1. Germline V CDR1 and CDR2: MDHEN, SYDVKM. The CDR3 spans 15 residues. J lost 7 bases, V lost 6 bases, and 12 bases had no gene match.

The chain links TRBV6-5 to TRBJ2-7; D is unclear. Trimming removed 1 base at V and 0 bases at J, with 10 bases between. This CDR3 has 15 amino acids. Germline lookup yields CDR1 MNHEY and CDR2 SVGAGI. Here the CDR3 reads CASSYLRGDSYEQYF. The CDR3 DNA reads TGTGCCAGCAGTTACTTACGCGGAGACTCCTACGAGCAGTACTTC.